What follows are 6 T cell receptor beta chains derived from one specimen sequenced in a study of blood T cells in healthy people across ages. Together with a sample-barcoded 5' primer, a J-beta primer mix was included in a second PCR lasting about 6 to 11 cycles. TCRdb used MiXCR to reprocess the 5' RACE reads, holding one entry per CDR3 protein. This sample has 1.5 million to 2 million distinct CDR3 sequences; 39% occur once, and the top ten carry 20% to 25%. The sequenced sample consisted of blood. These receptors were taken from a human donor in good health.

This clonotype was recorded a few times. The chain carries TRBV7-2 and TRBJ1-2; unclear D gene. Trimming took 5 bases from V and 1 from J, leaving 8 bases between them. Per germline, CDR1 SGHTA and CDR2 FQGNSA. CDR3 length: 13 residues. The CDR3 DNA reads as TGTGCCAGCAGCGCTATTCGTAACTATGGCTACACCTTC. Encoded protein: CASSAIRNYGYTF. Based on the CDR3 plus reference TRBV7-2 and TRBJ1-2, the full variable domain is GAGVSQSPSNKVTEKGKDVELRCDPISGHTALYWYRQSLGQGLEFLIYFQGNSAPDKSGLPSDRFSAERTGGSVSTLTIQRTQQEDSAVYLCASSAIRNYGYTFGSGTRLTVV.

This chain joins TRBV4-3 and TRBJ1-2, with no clear D. Germline values: CDR1 LGHNA, CDR2 YSLEER. V lost 0 bases and J 0 bases, leaving 5 bases between the germline ends. The CDR3 runs 14 residues. CDR3 nucleotides: TGCGCCAGCAGCCAAGATGAACCTAACTATGGCTACACCTTC. Amino acids: CASSQDEPNYGYTF.

This clonotype was observed a few times. The V and J genes are TRBV29-1 and TRBJ2-3; 11 bases are shared with TRBD1. V was pared by 6 bases and J by 4 bases, with 6 bases of the junction left unmatched. This CDR3 comprises 14 residues. CDR1 and CDR2 from the germline V gene are SQVTM and ANQGSEA. This chain's CDR3 is CSVVDRGQADTQYF. CDR3 in DNA: TGCAGCGTAGTGGACAGGGGGCAGGCAGATACGCAGTATTTT.

This clonotype was seen a handful of times. The rearrangement joins TRBV20-1 to TRBJ1-1; no clear D gene. The CDR3 extends over 15 amino acids. The ends were cut back, 4 bases at V and 5 bases at J, with 20 bases in the middle. Germline lookup yields CDR1 DFQATT and CDR2 SNEGSKA (reference sequence). The CDR3 loop is CSAIGPAADHTEAFF. CDR3 DNA: TGCAGTGCTATTGGACCGGCGGCGGACCATACTGAAGCTTTCTTT.

The genes are TRBV27 and TRBJ2-7; D is unresolved. V lost 2 bases to trimming and J lost 5 bases, with 13 bases between them. The germline V gene encodes CDR1 MNHEY and CDR2 SMNVEV (reference sequence). The CDR3 has 14 amino acids. CDR3 loop: CASSLKRFRDEQYF. CDR3 sequence (DNA): TGTGCCAGCAGTTTAAAAAGGTTTCGAGACGAGCAGTACTTC.

This clonotype was detected a few times. The rearrangement uses TRBV5-5 and TRBJ2-5; no clear D gene. In germline, CDR1 is SGHKS, CDR2 YYEKEE (reference sequence). The V end was cut by 4 bases, the J end by 0 bases, with 13 bases between. The CDR3 is made up of 15 amino acids. The CDR3 coding sequence is TGTGCCAGCAGCCCGTGGGGTCAGTACCAAGAGACCCAGTACTTC. This encodes CASSPWGQYQETQYF.